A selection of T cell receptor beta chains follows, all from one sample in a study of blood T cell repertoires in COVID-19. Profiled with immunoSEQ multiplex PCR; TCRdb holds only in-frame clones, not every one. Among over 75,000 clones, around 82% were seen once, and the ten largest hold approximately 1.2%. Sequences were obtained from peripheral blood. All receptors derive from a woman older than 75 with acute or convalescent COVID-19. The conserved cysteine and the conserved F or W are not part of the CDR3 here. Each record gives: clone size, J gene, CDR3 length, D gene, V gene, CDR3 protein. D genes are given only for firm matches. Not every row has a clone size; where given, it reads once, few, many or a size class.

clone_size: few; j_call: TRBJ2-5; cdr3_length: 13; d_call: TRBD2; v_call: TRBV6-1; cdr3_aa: ASSEFRGGGETQY
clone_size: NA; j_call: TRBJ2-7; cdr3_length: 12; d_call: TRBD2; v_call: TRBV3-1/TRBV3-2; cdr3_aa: ASSQLSGEYEQY
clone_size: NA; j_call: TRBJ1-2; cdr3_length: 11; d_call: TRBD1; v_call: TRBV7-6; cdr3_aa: ASSFAGGYGYT
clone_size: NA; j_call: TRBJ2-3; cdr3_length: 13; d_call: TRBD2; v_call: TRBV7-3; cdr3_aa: ASSQAGGLTDTQY
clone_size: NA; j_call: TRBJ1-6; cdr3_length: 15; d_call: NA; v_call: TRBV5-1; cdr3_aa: ASSLAGSSRLNSPLH
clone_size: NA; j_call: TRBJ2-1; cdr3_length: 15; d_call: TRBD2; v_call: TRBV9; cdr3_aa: ASSAGLAGVGSNEQF
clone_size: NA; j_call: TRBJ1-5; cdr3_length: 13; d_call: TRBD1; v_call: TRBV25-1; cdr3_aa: ASSQGALSNQPQH
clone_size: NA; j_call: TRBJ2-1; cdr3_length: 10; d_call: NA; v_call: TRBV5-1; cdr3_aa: ASSIQDNEQF
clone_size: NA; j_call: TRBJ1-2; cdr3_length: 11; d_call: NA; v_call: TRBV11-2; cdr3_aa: ASSSTAGLGYT
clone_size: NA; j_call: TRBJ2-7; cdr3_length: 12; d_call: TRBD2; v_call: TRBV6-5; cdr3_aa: ASSGVAGAYEQY
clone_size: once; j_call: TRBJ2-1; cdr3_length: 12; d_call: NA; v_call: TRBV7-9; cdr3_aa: ASSQGQVYAEQF
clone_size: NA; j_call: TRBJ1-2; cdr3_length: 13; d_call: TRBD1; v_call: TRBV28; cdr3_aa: ASRAGGRVFYGYT
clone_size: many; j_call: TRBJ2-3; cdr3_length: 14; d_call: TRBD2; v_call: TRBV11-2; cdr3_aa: ASSAASGRAEVTQY
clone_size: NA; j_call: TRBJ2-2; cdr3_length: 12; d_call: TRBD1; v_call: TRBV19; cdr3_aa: ATSGTGGTGELF
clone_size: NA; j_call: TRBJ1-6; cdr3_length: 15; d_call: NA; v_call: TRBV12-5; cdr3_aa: ASGLVLSPPYNSPLH
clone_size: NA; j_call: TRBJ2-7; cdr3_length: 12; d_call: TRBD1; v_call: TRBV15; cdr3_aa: ATSRDRWTGRQY
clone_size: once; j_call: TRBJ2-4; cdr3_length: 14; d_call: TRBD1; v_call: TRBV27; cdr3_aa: ASSQADRGSSDIQY
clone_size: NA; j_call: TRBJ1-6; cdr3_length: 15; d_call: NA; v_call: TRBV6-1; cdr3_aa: ASSEARDWDYNSPLH
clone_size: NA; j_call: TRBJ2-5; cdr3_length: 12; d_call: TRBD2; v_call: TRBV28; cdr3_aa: ASKDGRALETQY
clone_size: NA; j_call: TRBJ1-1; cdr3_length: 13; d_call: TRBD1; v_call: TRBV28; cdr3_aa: ASSIPDRGNPEAF
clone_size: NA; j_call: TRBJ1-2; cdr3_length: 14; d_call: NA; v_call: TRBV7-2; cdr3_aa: ASSLNMGTERGGYT
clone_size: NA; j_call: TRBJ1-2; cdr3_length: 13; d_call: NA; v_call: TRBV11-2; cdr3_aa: ASSLGWSANYGYT
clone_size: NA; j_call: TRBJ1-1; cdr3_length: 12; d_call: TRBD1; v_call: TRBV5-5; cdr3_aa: ASTLQGANTEAF
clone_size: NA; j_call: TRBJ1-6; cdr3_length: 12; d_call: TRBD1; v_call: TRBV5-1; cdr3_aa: ASSPGQPHSPLH
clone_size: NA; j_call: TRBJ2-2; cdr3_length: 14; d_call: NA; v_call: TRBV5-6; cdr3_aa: ASSFPGEANTGELF
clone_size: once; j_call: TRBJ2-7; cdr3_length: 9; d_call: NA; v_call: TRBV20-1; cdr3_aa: SAPEGYEQY
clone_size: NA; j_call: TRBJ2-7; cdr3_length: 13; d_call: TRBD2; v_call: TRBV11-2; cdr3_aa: ASSSVGSGTYEQY
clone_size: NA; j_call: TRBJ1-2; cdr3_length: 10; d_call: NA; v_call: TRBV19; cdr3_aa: ASSISAGGYT
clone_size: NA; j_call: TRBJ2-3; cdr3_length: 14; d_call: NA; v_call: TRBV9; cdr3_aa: ASTVGGGPNTDTQY
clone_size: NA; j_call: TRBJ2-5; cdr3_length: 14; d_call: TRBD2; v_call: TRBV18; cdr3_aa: ASSPASGRNQETQY
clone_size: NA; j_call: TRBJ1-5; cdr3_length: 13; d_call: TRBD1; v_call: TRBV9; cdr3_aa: ASHRQGTGNQPQH
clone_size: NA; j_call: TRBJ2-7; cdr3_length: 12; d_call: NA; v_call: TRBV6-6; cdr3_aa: ASSRAREGYEQY
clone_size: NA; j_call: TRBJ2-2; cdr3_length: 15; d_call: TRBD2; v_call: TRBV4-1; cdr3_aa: ASSHASGRPNTGELF
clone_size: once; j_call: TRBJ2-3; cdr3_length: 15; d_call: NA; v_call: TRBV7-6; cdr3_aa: ASSLGGGSASTDTQY
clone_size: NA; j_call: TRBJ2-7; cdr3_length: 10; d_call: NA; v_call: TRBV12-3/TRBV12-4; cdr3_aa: ASSLDSYEQY
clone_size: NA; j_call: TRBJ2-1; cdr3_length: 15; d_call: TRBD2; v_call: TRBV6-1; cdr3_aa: ASSEAVSGGALDEQF
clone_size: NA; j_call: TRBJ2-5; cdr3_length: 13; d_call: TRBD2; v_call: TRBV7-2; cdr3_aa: ASSFSGERQETQY
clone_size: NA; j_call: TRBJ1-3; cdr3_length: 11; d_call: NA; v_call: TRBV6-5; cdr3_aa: ASRLRNSNTIY
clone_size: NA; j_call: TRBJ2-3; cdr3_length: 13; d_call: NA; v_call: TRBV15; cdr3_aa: ATSRDSVETDTQY
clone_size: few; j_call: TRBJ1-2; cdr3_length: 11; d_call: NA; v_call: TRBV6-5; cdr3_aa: ASSYQGNYGYT
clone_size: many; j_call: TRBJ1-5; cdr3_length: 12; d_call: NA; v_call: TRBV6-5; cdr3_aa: ASSRYYSNQPQH
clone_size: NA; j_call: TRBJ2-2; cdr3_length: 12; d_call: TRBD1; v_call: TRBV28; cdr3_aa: ASSGTVNTGELF
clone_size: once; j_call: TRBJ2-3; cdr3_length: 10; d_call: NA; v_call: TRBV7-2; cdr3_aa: ASSLLTDTQY
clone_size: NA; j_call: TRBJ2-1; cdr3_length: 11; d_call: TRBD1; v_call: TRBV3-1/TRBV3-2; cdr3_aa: ASSQDRGLEQF
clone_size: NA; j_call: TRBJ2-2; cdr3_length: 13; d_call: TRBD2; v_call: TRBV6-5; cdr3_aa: ASRPSTSAAGELF
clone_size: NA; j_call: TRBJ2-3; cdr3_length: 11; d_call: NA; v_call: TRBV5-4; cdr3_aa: ASSPPLGDTQY
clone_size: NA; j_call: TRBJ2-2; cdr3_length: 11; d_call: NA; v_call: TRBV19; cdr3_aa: ASSRASTGELF